This T cell receptor (beta chain) emerged from a study of early T cells in non-severe SARS-CoV-2 infection. Study in general: Sequenced bulk RNA came from whole blood that was unsorted, and chains were unpaired.

This clonotype was recorded many times. Unique molecular identifiers tagged individual cDNA molecules. One entry per CDR3 protein, called by TCRdb with MiXCR from the 5' RACE reads. The table includes about 40,000 distinct CDR3 sequences, roughly 5.4% detected once. The CDR3 sequence is 15 residues long. V lost 4 bases and J lost 5, with 17 bases in between. Germline assignment: CDR1 MNHEY and CDR2 SMNVEV (reference sequence). The chain recombines TRBV27 with TRBJ2-5; D is perhaps TRBD1 or TRBD2 (5 bases each). The TCR sequence derives from an adult who was a healthcare worker with PCR-confirmed SARS-CoV-2 infection or an uninfected control (not recorded which). This material consisted of whole blood, taken at baseline. The CDR3 bases are TGTGCCAGCAGTTCAACGGGGACCTACGGGGAGACCCAGTACTTC. Encoded protein: CASSSTGTYGETQYF.